The 3 T cell receptor beta chains given below trace back to one sample, sequenced in a study of blood T cell repertoires in COVID-19. Repertoires were generated with immunoSEQ multiplex PCR, while TCRdb's copy carries only in-frame clones and drops some. The profile shows roughly 200,000 clones, more than 80% of them singletons. Sequencing was performed on PBMCs or T cells enriched from blood (not recorded which). These receptors all come from a man under 40 who had recovered from COVID-19.

CDR3 residues: CSVARGLYGYTF. The CDR3 DNA follows: TGCAGCGTTGCCAGGGGGTTGTATGGCTACACCTTC. The chain recombines TRBV29-1 with TRBJ1-2, with 7 bases identical to TRBD1. Per germline, CDR1 SQVTM and CDR2 ANQGSEA. V shed 4 bases and J 5 bases; nucleotides not matched to a gene: 4. This CDR3 has 12 residues.

The V call is TRBV7-2, the J call TRBJ2-3; maybe TRBD2 (5 bases). This CDR3 is built from 15 residues. Trimming left V 1 base short and J 5 bases short, with 13 bases between. The V gene's germline CDR1 is SGHTA and CDR2 FQGNSA. The CDR3 spells CASSLERLEEDTQYF. The CDR3 DNA reads as TGTGCCAGCAGCTTAGAACGGTTGGAGGAAGATACGCAGTATTTT.

J is TRBJ1-3 and V is TRBV5-4, with 9 nucleotides matching TRBD1. Germline values: CDR1 SGHNT, CDR2 YYREEE (reference sequence). Trimming at V came to 0 bases and at J to 6 bases, leaving 1 base not matched to a gene. This CDR3 region has 14 residues. In DNA form, the CDR3 reads TGTGCCAGCAGCTTGGAACAGGGGGCAAACACCATATATTTT. Amino acid sequence: CASSLEQGANTIYF.